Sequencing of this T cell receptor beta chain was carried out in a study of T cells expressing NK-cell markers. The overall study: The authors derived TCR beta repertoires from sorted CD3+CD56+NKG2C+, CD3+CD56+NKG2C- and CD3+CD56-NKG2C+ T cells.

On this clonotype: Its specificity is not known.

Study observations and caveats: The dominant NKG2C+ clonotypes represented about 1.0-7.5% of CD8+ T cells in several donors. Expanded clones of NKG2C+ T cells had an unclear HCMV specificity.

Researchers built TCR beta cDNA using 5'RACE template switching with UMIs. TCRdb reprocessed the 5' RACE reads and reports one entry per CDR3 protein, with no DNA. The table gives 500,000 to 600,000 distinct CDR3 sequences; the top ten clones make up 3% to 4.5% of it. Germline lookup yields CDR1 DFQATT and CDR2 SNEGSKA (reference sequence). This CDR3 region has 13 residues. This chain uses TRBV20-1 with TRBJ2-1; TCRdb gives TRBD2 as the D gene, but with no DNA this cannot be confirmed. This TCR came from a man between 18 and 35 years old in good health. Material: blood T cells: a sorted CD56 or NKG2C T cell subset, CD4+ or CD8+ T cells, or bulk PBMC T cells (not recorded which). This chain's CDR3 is CSASRLDYNEQFF.